The 29 T cell receptor beta chains below were found in one sample sequenced in a study of OX40 agonist ivuxolimab in advanced cancers. Produced via immunoSEQ multiplex PCR; TCRdb's table is partial and in-frame only. This table holds 9,100 or so clones, over 55% found once. The source was CD4+ or CD8+ T cells sorted from blood, collected in a trial of the OX40 agonist ivuxolimab. Receptors originate from an adult with an advanced solid tumor such as melanoma, head and neck, liver or kidney cancer.

This chain joins TRBV7-7 and TRBJ2-5; D gene unclear. The J call may be incorrect, as the DNA end agrees better with TRBJ2-7. The length of the CDR3 is 13 residues. Germline loops: CDR1 SSHAT, CDR2 FNYEAQ (reference sequence). The CDR3 sequence is CASSLGAPYEQYF. The CDR3 region has the DNA TGTGCCAGCAGCTTAGGGGCTCCCTACGAGCAGTACTTC.

The rearrangement uses TRBV27 and TRBJ2-7; TRBD2 aligns across 15 bases. V trimming: 5 bases; J trimming: 2 bases; junction bases outside the gene matches: 10. The CDR3 length is 18 residues. In germline, CDR1 is MNHEY, CDR2 SMNVEV (reference sequence). CDR3 in amino acids: CASSNRGLAGGPPYEQYF. The CDR3 DNA is TGTGCCAGCAGTAACCGGGGACTAGCGGGGGGTCCCCCCTACGAGCAGTACTTC.

The chain joins TRBV7-7 to TRBJ1-1; D possibly corresponds to TRBD1 (5 bases). There are 15 residues in the CDR3. CDR1 is SSHAT, CDR2 FNYEAQ, per germline (reference sequence). V gave up 5 bases and J gave up 0 bases, with 13 bases separating them. CDR3 region: CASSETGTMNTEAFF. DNA of the CDR3: TGTGCCAGCAGCGAGACCGGGACGATGAACACTGAAGCTTTCTTT.

This clone was picked up a small number of times. The chain joins TRBV7-9 to TRBJ2-4; 7 nucleotides line up with TRBD1. The CDR3 totals 17 residues. The germline V gene encodes CDR1 SEHNR and CDR2 FQNEAQ (reference sequence). V trimming: 5 bases; J trimming: 0 bases; junction bases outside the gene matches: 10. The CDR3 nucleotides read TGTGCCAGCAGCCCCCCAGGGGGAATACTAGCCAAAAACATTCAGTACTTC. Its protein is CASSPPGGILAKNIQYF.

The V call is TRBV7-2, the J call TRBJ1-2; tentative D call: TRBD1 (5 bases). The CDR3 extends over 16 amino acids. Trimming stripped 5 bases from V and 7 bases from J, with 23 bases between. CDR1 and CDR2 (germline): SGHTA, FQGNSA. The CDR3 region has the DNA TGTGCCAGCAGCCCGATCCCCTGGGGCTCCAGTTTTGGCTACACCTTC. This translates into CASSPIPWGSSFGYTF.

V gene TRBV10-2 combines with J gene TRBJ1-2, with TRBD1 matching 7 bases. Germline CDR1 reads WSHSY; CDR2 reads SAAADI. The V segment lost 6 bases and the J segment 4 bases; nucleotides outside the gene matches: 5. This CDR3 is built from 13 residues. The CDR3 region has the DNA TGCGCCAGCAGCGCAGGACAGGTCTATGGCTACACCTTC. This encodes CASSAGQVYGYTF.

The chain combines TRBV7-9 with TRBJ2-7; weak D call: TRBD1 (6 bases). Germline lookup yields CDR1 SEHNR and CDR2 FQNEAQ (reference sequence). CDR3 size: 15 residues. V was shortened by 5 bases and J by 0 bases, with 14 bases between the two germline ends. In nucleotides, the CDR3 is TGTGCCAGCAGCCCCAGGGGCTATAGCTCCTACGAGCAGTACTTC. It codes for CASSPRGYSSYEQYF.

This clone has a handful of counts. The rearrangement joins TRBV6-1 to TRBJ1-3, with D uncertain. In germline, CDR1 is MNHNS, CDR2 SASEGT. The ends were cut back, 3 bases at V and 4 bases at J, with 16 bases in the middle. The CDR3 length is 16 residues. The CDR3 region is CASSEKADGVGNTIYF. CDR3 nucleotides: TGTGCCAGCAGTGAGAAGGCGGACGGCGTGGGAAACACCATATATTTT.

The chain joins TRBV19 to TRBJ2-4, with D perhaps TRBD1 (6 bases). The CDR3 loop spans 15 amino acids. CDR1 and CDR2 from the germline V gene are LNHDA and SQIVND (reference sequence). Deletions cut 7 bases from V and 8 bases from J, with 21 bases between. The CDR3 sequence: CASTDPSRGKDIQYF. The CDR3 DNA reads as TGTGCCAGTACGGATCCGTCCAGGGGCAAGGACATTCAGTACTTC.

This clone appeared once. CDR3 nucleotide sequence: TGTGCCAGCAGCGTAGGAGAGGGGGTGCAGTACTTC. It is translated as CASSVGEGVQYF. The chain couples TRBV9 to TRBJ2-7; a weak D match, TRBD1 (6 bases). The CDR3 covers 12 residues. The germline CDR1 and CDR2 sequences are SGDLS and YYNGEE. Trimming removed 0 bases from V and 9 bases from J, with 10 bases in between.

The rearrangement uses TRBV27 and TRBJ2-5, with TRBD2 identical over 11 bases. V shed 4 bases, J shed 2 bases, and the junction held 3 bases outside the gene matches. Germline CDR1 is MNHEY and CDR2 is SMNVEV (reference sequence). This CDR3 comprises 15 residues. Here the CDR3 reads CASSSLAGGQETQYF. The CDR3 DNA reads TGTGCCAGCAGTTCGCTAGCGGGGGGTCAAGAGACCCAGTACTTC.

The J gene is TRBJ1-4, the V gene TRBV12-5; 7 nucleotides align to TRBD1. The length of the CDR3 is 15 residues. Trimming removed 2 bases from V and 5 bases from J; junction bases left unmatched: 5. Germline V gives CDR1 LGHNT, CDR2 FRNRAP. CDR3 DNA sequence: TGTGCTAGTGGTTTGACAGGGGAGGTAAATGAAAAACTGTTTTTT. It is translated as CASGLTGEVNEKLFF.

The rearrangement joins TRBV27 to TRBJ2-3; perhaps TRBD2 as D (5 bases). The CDR3 sequence is 13 residues long. V gave up 2 bases and J gave up 5 bases, with 8 bases separating them. Germline CDR1 and CDR2: MNHEY and SMNVEV (reference sequence). The CDR3 coding sequence is TGTGCCAGCAGTTTAGACCGGGGAGATACGCAGTATTTT. Residues: CASSLDRGDTQYF.

A single count supports this clone. This chain joins TRBV9 and TRBJ1-1, with TRBD1 matching over 8 bases. The ends lost 3 bases at V and 1 base at J; junction bases unmatched: 5. This CDR3 comprises 15 residues. Germline CDR1 and CDR2: SGDLS and YYNGEE. CDR3 sequence reads: CASSAGGSGNTEAFF. Here the CDR3 DNA reads TGTGCCAGCAGCGCAGGGGGCTCCGGGAACACTGAAGCTTTCTTT.

The chain joins TRBV7-6 to TRBJ2-2; D gene ambiguous. With 5 bases removed from V and 4 bases from J, the gap between germline ends came to 11 bases. CDR3 length: 14 amino acids. The germline CDR1 and CDR2 sequences are SGHVS and FNYEAQ. CDR3 amino acids: CASSPLELTGELFF. DNA for the CDR3: TGTGCCAGCAGCCCCCTAGAGCTCACCGGGGAGCTGTTTTTT.

This chain links TRBV4-1 with TRBJ2-2, with 7 positions matching TRBD1. V was pared by 0 bases and J by 4 bases, with 5 bases of the junction left unmatched. The CDR3 length is 16 residues. Germline-derived CDR1 and CDR2 are MGHRA and YSYEKL. CDR3 sequence reads: CASSQDPRGLTGELFF. DNA of the CDR3: TGCGCCAGCAGCCAAGATCCGAGGGGGCTCACCGGGGAGCTGTTTTTT.

This clone has a count of ten or more. The chain has TRBV5-1 and TRBJ2-1, with 13 bases lining up with TRBD2. V gave up 1 base and J gave up 4 bases; unmatched junction bases: 2. The CDR3 length is 16 residues. From germline, CDR1 is SGHRS and CDR2 YFSETQ. CDR3 bases: TGCGCCAGCAGCTTGACTAGCGGGGGGGCGTACAATGAGCAGTTCTTC. Its protein is CASSLTSGGAYNEQFF.

The chain recombines TRBV4-3 with TRBJ2-3; D possibly corresponds to TRBD2 (5 bases). This CDR3 contains 18 residues. Germline V gene data show CDR1 as LGHNA and CDR2 as YSLEER. V was trimmed by 0 bases and J by 0 bases, leaving 16 bases between them. CDR3 amino acids: CASSQEGWGRGSTDTQYF. The CDR3 DNA sequence: TGCGCCAGCAGCCAAGAGGGTTGGGGTCGGGGAAGCACAGATACGCAGTATTTT.

The V gene is TRBV4-1, the J gene TRBJ1-2; 7 bases agree with TRBD1. V shed 4 bases and J 5 bases; nucleotides not matched to a gene: 10. From germline, CDR1 is MGHRA and CDR2 YSYEKL. The CDR3 length is 15 residues. The CDR3: CASSPAEGGAYGYTF. The CDR3 nucleotides read TGCGCCAGCAGCCCCGCGGAAGGGGGCGCGTATGGCTACACCTTC.

In this sample, this clone turned up a few times. The gene calls are TRBV4-3 and TRBJ2-7; 8 bases line up with TRBD1. In germline, CDR1 is LGHNA, CDR2 YSLEER. The CDR3 totals 16 residues. J gave up 0 bases and V 3 bases, and 7 bases lay outside the gene matches. For the CDR3, the DNA is TGCGCCAGCAGCCAGGCGACAGGGGTGGGCTCCTACGAGCAGTACTTC. Its translation is CASSQATGVGSYEQYF.

The J gene is TRBJ2-1, the V gene TRBV9, with 15 bases identical to TRBD2. V lost 7 bases and J lost 0; bases outside the gene matches: 8. The germline gives CDR1 SGDLS, CDR2 YYNGEE. The CDR3 length is 18 residues. CDR3: CASGGGLAGGNSYNEQFF. The CDR3 DNA sequence: TGTGCCAGCGGCGGAGGACTAGCGGGGGGGAACTCCTACAATGAGCAGTTCTTC. Variable domain in full (rest from reference TRBV9 and TRBJ2-1): DSGVTQTPKHLITATGQRVTLRCSPRSGDLSVYWYQQSLDQGLQFLIQYYNGEERAKGNILERFSAQQFPDLHSELNLSSLELGDSALYFCASGGGLAGGNSYNEQFFGPGTRLTVL.

The gene calls are TRBV11-3 and TRBJ2-1; D is unclear. The ends were cut back, 5 bases at V and 4 bases at J, with 12 bases in the middle. Germline CDR1 and CDR2: SGHNT and YENEEA. The CDR3 loop spans 14 amino acids. The CDR3 sequence is CASSPKTKYNEQFF. The CDR3 coding sequence is TGTGCCAGCAGCCCGAAAACTAAGTACAATGAGCAGTTCTTC.

The chain is built from TRBV6-5 and TRBJ1-5, with D perhaps TRBD1 (6 bases). The V end was cut by 4 bases, the J end by 5 bases, with 12 bases between. In germline, CDR1 is MNHEY, CDR2 SVGAGI. The CDR3 runs 14 residues. CDR3 in DNA: TGTGCCAGCAGTTCCTCAGGGGTACATCAGCCCCAGCATTTT. Its translation: CASSSSGVHQPQHF.

The genes are TRBV6-5 and TRBJ1-1; tentatively, D is TRBD1 (6 bases). V lost 2 bases and J lost 4, with 14 bases in between. Per germline, CDR1 MNHEY and CDR2 SVGAGI. The CDR3 loop spans 15 amino acids. Here the CDR3 reads CASSYGGCGCTEAFF. The CDR3, as DNA: TGTGCCAGCAGTTACGGGGGCTGTGGGTGCACTGAAGCTTTCTTT.

The J gene is TRBJ2-3, the V gene TRBV9; D may match TRBD1 or TRBD2 (6 bases each). This CDR3 is 15 amino acids long. The germline CDR1 and CDR2 sequences are SGDLS and YYNGEE. Deletions cut 0 bases from V and 4 bases from J, with 12 bases between. The CDR3 DNA follows: TGTGCCAGCAGCGTAGGGGGGGCTAGGGCAGATACGCAGTATTTT. Translating it yields CASSVGGARADTQYF.

This chain uses TRBV29-1 with TRBJ1-2; 7 bases line up with TRBD1. The trim removed 0 bases at V and 5 bases at J, leaving 6 bases unmatched. The CDR3 consists of 14 residues. From germline, CDR1 is SQVTM and CDR2 ANQGSEA. CDR3 coding DNA: TGCAGCGTTGAAGATATGGGACAGCAGTATGGCTACACCTTC. This codes for CSVEDMGQQYGYTF.

The rearrangement links TRBV6-1 to TRBJ1-4, with unresolved D. V lost 2 bases and J lost 4, with 8 bases in between. The germline gives CDR1 MNHNS, CDR2 SASEGT. This CDR3 spans 14 amino acids. CDR3 loop: CASSESGYNEKLFF. The DNA of the CDR3 is TGTGCCAGCAGTGAATCTGGATATAATGAAAAACTGTTTTTT.

The V and J genes are TRBV5-4 and TRBJ2-2; no clear D. Per the germline V gene, CDR1 is SGHNT and CDR2 is YYREEE (reference sequence). Trimming took off 4 bases at V and 6 bases at J, with 4 bases between the two ends. CDR3 length: 11 amino acids. This CDR3 reads CASSIAGELFF. The DNA of the CDR3 is TGTGCCAGCAGCATCGCCGGGGAGCTGTTTTTT.

This clone has a handful of counts. The V call is TRBV6-1, the J call TRBJ2-2; D unresolved. V was cut by 7 bases and J by 3 bases, with 9 bases left in between. The germline gives CDR1 MNHNS, CDR2 SASEGT. The CDR3 consists of 13 residues. The CDR3 is CASTGSYTGELFF. In DNA form, the CDR3 reads TGTGCCAGCACCGGGTCCTACACCGGGGAGCTGTTTTTT.